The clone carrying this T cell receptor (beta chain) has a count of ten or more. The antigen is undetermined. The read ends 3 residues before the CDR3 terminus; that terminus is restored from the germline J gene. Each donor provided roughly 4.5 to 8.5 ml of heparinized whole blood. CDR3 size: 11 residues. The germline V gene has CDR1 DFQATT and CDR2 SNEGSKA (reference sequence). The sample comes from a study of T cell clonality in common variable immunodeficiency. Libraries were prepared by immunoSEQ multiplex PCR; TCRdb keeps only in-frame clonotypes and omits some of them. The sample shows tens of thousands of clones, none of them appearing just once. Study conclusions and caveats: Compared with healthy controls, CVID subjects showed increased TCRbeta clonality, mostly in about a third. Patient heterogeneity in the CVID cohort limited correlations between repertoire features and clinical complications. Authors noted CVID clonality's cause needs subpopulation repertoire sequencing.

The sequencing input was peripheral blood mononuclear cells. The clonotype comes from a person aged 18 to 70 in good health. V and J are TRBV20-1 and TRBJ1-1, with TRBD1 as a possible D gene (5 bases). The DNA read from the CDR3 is TGCAGTTCCAATGCGGGGGTAGAA. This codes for CSSNAGVE. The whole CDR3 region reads CSSNAGVEAFF.